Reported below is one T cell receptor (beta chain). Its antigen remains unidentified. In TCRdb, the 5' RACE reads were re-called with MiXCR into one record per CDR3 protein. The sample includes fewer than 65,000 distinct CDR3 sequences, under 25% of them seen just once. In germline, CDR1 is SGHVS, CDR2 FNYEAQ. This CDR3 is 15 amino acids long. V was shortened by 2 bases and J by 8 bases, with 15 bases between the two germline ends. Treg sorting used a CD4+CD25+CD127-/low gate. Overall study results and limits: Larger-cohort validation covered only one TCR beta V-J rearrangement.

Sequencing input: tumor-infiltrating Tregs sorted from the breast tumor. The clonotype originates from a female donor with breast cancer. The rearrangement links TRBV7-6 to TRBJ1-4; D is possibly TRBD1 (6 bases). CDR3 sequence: CASSLKRPGEEKLFF. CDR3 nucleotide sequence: TGTGCCAGCAGCTTAAAGAGGCCAGGGGAAGAAAAACTGTTTTTT. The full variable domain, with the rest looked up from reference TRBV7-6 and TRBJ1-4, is GAGVSQSPRYKVTKRGQDVALRCDPISGHVSLYWYRQALGQGPEFLTYFNYEAQQDKSGLPNDRFSAERPEGSISTLTIQRTEQRDSAMYRCASSLKRPGEEKLFFGSGTQLSVL.